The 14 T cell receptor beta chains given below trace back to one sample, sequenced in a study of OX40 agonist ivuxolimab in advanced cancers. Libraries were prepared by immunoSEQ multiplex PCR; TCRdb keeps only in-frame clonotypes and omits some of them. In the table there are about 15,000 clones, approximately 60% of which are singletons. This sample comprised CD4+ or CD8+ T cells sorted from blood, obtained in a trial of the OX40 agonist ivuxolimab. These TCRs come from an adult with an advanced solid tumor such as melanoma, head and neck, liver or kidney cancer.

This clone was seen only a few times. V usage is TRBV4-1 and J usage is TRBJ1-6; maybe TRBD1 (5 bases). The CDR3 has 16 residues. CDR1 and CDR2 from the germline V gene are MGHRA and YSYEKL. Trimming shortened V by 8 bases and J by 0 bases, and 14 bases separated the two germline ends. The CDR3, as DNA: TGCGCCAGCCGGGACGTTCCAACCTCCTATAATTCACCCCTCCACTTT. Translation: CASRDVPTSYNSPLHF.

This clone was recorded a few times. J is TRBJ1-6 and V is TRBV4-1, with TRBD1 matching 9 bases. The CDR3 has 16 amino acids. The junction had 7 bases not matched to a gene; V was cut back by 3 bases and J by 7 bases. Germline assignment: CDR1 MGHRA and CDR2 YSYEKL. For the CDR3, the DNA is TGCGCCAGCAGCCACCGACCCGGGACAGGGAATTCACCCCTCCACTTT. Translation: CASSHRPGTGNSPLHF.

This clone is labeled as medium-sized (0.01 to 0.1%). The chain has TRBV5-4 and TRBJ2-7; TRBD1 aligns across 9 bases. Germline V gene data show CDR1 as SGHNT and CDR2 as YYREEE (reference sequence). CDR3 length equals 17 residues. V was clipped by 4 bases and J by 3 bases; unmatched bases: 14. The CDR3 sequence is CASSAGTGTWMSYEQYF. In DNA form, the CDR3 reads TGTGCCAGCAGCGCCGGGACAGGGACTTGGATGAGCTACGAGCAGTACTTC.

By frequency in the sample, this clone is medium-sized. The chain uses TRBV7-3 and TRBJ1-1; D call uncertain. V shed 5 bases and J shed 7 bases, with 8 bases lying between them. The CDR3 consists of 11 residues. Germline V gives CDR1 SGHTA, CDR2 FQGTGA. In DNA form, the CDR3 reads TGTGCCAGCAGCGACGGGGTTGAAGCTTTCTTT. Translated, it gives CASSDGVEAFF.

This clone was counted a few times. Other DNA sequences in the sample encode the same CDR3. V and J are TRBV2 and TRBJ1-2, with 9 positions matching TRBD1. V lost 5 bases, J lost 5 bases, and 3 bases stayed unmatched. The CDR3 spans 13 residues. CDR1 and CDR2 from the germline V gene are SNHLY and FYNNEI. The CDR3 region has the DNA TGTGCCAGCAGTTACAGGGGGCTTTATGGCTACACCTTC. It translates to CASSYRGLYGYTF.

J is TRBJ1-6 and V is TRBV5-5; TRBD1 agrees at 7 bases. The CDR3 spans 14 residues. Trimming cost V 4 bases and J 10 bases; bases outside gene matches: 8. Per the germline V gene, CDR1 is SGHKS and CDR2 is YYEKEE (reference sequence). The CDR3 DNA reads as TGTGCCAGCAGCCTTGACAGGGAATGGTCACCCCTCCACTTT. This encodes CASSLDREWSPLHF.

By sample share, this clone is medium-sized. CDR3 sequence reads: CASSTTGPYEQYF. The CDR3, as DNA: TGTGCCAGTAGTACCACAGGCCCCTACGAGCAGTACTTC. The chain uses TRBV19 and TRBJ2-7; D possibly corresponds to TRBD1 (5 bases). Germline V gives CDR1 LNHDA, CDR2 SQIVND (reference sequence). Between the trimmed V and J ends, which lost 4 bases and 2 bases, there was a span of 9 bases. This CDR3 region has 13 residues.

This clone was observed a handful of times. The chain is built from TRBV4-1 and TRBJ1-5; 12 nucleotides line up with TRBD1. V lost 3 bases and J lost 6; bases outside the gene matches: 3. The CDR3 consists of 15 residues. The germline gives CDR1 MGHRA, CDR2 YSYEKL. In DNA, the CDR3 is TGCGCCAGCAGCCAGGGGACAGGGGGCATTCAGCCCCAGCATTTT. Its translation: CASSQGTGGIQPQHF.

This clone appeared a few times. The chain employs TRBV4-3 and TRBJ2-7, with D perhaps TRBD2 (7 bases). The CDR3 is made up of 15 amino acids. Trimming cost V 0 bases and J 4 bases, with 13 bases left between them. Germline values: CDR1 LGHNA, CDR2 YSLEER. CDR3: CASSQDRGARYEQYF. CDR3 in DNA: TGCGCCAGCAGCCAAGATCGGGGGGCGCGATACGAGCAGTACTTC.

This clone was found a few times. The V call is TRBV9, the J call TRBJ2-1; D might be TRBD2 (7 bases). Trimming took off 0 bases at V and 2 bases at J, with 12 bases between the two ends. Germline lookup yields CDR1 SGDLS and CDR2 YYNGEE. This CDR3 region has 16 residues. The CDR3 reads CASSVGEGGAYNEQFF. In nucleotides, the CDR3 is TGTGCCAGCAGCGTAGGGGAGGGGGGAGCCTACAATGAGCAGTTCTTC. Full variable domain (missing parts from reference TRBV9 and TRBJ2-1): DSGVTQTPKHLITATGQRVTLRCSPRSGDLSVYWYQQSLDQGLQFLIQYYNGEERAKGNILERFSAQQFPDLHSELNLSSLELGDSALYFCASSVGEGGAYNEQFFGPGTRLTVL.

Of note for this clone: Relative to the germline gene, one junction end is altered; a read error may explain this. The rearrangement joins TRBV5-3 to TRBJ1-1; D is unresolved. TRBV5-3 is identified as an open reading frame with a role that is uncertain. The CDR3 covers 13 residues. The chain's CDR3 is CASSSGLSIEAFF. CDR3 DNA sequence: TGTGCCAGCAGCTCAGGACTATCTATCGAAGCTTTCTTT.

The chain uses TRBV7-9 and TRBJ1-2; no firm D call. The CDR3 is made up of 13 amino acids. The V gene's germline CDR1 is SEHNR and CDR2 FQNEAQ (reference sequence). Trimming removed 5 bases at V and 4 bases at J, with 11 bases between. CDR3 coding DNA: TGTGCCAGCAGCCCTGGACGCGTCTATGGCTACACCTTC. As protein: CASSPGRVYGYTF.

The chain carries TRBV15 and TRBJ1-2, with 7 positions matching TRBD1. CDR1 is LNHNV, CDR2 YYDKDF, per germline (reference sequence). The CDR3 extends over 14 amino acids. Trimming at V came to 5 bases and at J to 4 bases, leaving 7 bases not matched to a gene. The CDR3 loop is CATSRDRELYGYTF. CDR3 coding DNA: TGTGCCACCAGCCGGGACAGAGAACTCTATGGCTACACCTTC.

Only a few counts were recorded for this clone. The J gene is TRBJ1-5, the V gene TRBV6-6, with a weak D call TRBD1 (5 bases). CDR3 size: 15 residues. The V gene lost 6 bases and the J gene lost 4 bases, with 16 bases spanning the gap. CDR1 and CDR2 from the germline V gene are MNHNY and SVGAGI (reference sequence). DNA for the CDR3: TGTGCCAGCAGCGCCGAGGGGCGGCGGAATCAGCCCCAGCATTTT. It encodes CASSAEGRRNQPQHF.